This T cell receptor (beta chain) was profiled in a study of cytomegalovirus exposure and HLA in healthy donors. For the study at large: HLA-typed donors were the source of around 85 million unique TCRs held in an early data release. Caucasian-associated ancestry cluster membership applied to under 85% of 300 to 450 genotyped donors.

On this clone: The antigen remains unidentified.

This PCR relied on a set of 60 Vbeta primers and 13 Jbeta primers. The table came from immunoSEQ multiplex PCR; TCRdb's copy has only in-frame clones and leaves some out. The sample table sets out just over 50,000 clones. Per the germline V gene, CDR1 is MNHEY and CDR2 is SMNVEV (reference sequence). V lost 5 bases, J lost 4 bases, and 6 bases stayed unmatched. The CDR3 runs 14 residues. Findings and limits, study-wide: A later analysis linked a missense variant in DCLRE1C to the trimming of TCR beta V and J genes. Later analysis revealed greater clonal expansion in HLA-associated TCR beta chains than in equally common others.

The sequence was obtained from a woman aged 60-75 years in good health and CMV-seropositive. V is TRBV27 and J is TRBJ1-1, with 8 bases aligning to TRBD1. Sequences were obtained from PBMCs. The CDR3 nucleotides read TGTGCCAGCAGTGGGGGACAGGCGTTCACTGAAGCTTTCTTT. This encodes CASSGGQAFTEAFF.